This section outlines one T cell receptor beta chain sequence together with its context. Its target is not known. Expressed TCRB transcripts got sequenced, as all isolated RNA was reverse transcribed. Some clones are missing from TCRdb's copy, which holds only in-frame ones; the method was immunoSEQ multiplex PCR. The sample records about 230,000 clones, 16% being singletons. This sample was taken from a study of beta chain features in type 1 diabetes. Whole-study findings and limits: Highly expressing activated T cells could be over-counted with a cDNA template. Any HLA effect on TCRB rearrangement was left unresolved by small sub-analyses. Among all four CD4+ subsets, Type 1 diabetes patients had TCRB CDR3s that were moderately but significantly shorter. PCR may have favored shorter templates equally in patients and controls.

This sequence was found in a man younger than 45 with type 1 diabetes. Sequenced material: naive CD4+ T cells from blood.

The CDR3 DNA reads TGTGCCAGCCCCAAGACAGGGACAAATGAGCAGTTCTTC. Amino acids: CASPKTGTNEQFF. The rearrangement joins TRBV6-1 to TRBJ2-1; 7 bases fit TRBD1. Germline lookup yields CDR1 MNHNS and CDR2 SASEGT. The V and J ends lost 8 bases and 7 bases, in that order; junction bases with no gene match: 8. The CDR3 extends over 13 amino acids.